The 23 T cell receptor beta chains listed next were all sequenced from one sample in a study of T cells in Graves' hyperthyroidism and ophthalmopathy. Amplification targeted TCR beta CDR3 regions from RNA transcripts. The primer set for the first-round RT-PCR of the TCR CDR3 was HTBI. TCRdb ran MiXCR on the multiplex PCR reads and lists one entry per CDR3 protein. The sample lists a few hundred thousand distinct CDR3 sequences; around 15% were seen once. The sequenced sample was blood. The receptors originated from a woman aged 45-60 years with Graves' hyperthyroidism that later progressed to Graves' ophthalmopathy.

This rearrangement joins TRBV5-8 to TRBJ2-5, with 7 bases lining up with TRBD2. Germline assignment: CDR1 SGHTS and CDR2 YDEGEE. The CDR3 is 16 amino acids. The ends lost 0 bases at V and 4 bases at J; junction bases unmatched: 9. CDR3 bases: TGTGCCAGCAGCTTGGACGCGGGAGTGGTAGGAGAGACCCAGTACTTC. Amino acid sequence: CASSLDAGVVGETQYF.

This clonotype showed up many times. The chain carries TRBV2 and TRBJ2-3; D may be TRBD2 (5 bases). The CDR3 extends over 13 amino acids. Trimming took off 9 bases at V and 1 base at J, with 11 bases between the two ends. Germline V gives CDR1 SNHLY, CDR2 FYNNEI. CDR3 amino acids: CARRSAGTDTQYF. DNA of the CDR3: TGTGCCAGGCGGTCAGCGGGCACAGATACGCAGTATTTT.

This clonotype has a count of ten or more. V usage is TRBV6-2 or TRBV6-3 and J usage is TRBJ2-7; D may be TRBD1 (6 bases). V lost 6 bases and J 6 bases, leaving 21 bases between the germline ends. Germline V lookup: CDR1 MNHEY, CDR2 SVGEGT. The CDR3 spans 15 residues. CDR3 sequence reads: CASSLDRPITTEQYF. As DNA, the CDR3 is TGTGCCAGCAGCTTAGACAGGCCCATCACCACCGAGCAGTACTTC.

J is TRBJ1-2 and V is TRBV28, with TRBD1 as a possible D gene (5 bases). V shed 3 bases and J shed 10 bases, with 9 bases lying between them. Looked up from germline, CDR1 is MDHEN and CDR2 is SYDVKM. The CDR3 loop spans 11 amino acids. The CDR3 loop is CASSFRGDYTF. CDR3 coding DNA: TGTGCCAGCAGTTTTCGGGGCGACTACACCTTC.

The sample holds many counts of this clonotype. The genes are TRBV13 and TRBJ1-2; D may be TRBD1 (6 bases). Deletions cut 5 bases from V and 4 bases from J, with 14 bases between. Germline V gene data show CDR1 as PRHDT and CDR2 as FYEKMQ (reference sequence). This CDR3 spans 14 amino acids. This CDR3 is CASSPQGNPYGYTF. CDR3 bases: TGTGCCAGCAGCCCCCAGGGGAACCCCTATGGCTACACCTTC.

The chain uses TRBV9 and TRBJ2-2; D unresolved. V was cut by 0 bases and J by 4 bases, with 10 bases left in between. Germline loops: CDR1 SGDLS, CDR2 YYNGEE. This CDR3 is built from 15 residues. CDR3 nucleotides: TGTGCCAGCAGCGTAGGGGGTGGACGCACCGGGGAGCTGTTTTTT. The encoded protein is CASSVGGGRTGELFF.

Comments on this clonotype: Possible read error: a much larger clone is one base away. This chain links TRBV12-3 or TRBV12-4 with TRBJ1-5; no clear D. The V end lost 4 bases, the J end lost 6 bases, and 13 bases lay between the germline ends. The CDR3 sequence is 14 residues long. The DNA for the CDR3 is TGTGCCAGCAGTTCCGTTGCTGCCAGTCAGCCCCAGCATTTT. It yields the protein CASSSVAASQPQHF.

This clonotype was seen repeatedly, ten times or more. V gene TRBV11-3 combines with J gene TRBJ2-1; the match to TRBD2 covers 7 bases. Looked up from germline, CDR1 is SGHNT and CDR2 is YENEEA. Trimming at V came to 5 bases and at J to 0 bases, leaving 7 bases not matched to a gene. The CDR3 covers 16 residues. The CDR3 is CASSTSSGSSYNEQFF. The CDR3 DNA reads TGTGCCAGCAGCACTTCTAGCGGAAGCTCCTACAATGAGCAGTTCTTC.

This clonotype was seen at least ten times. This chain joins TRBV7-9 and TRBJ2-1, with 12 nucleotides matching TRBD1. V shed 5 bases and J 7 bases; nucleotides not matched to a gene: 6. Germline V gives CDR1 SEHNR, CDR2 FQNEAQ (reference sequence). The CDR3 runs 15 residues. The CDR3 DNA sequence: TGTGCCAGCAGCCCGGGACAGGGGGCCGATAATGAGCAGTTCTTC. Amino acid sequence: CASSPGQGADNEQFF.

This clonotype was seen many times. This chain joins TRBV20-1 and TRBJ2-1; the match to TRBD2 covers 11 bases. The J segment lost 0 bases and the V segment lost 2 bases, leaving 6 bases of the junction unmatched. Germline CDR1 and CDR2: DFQATT and SNEGSKA (reference sequence). This CDR3 spans 17 amino acids. The CDR3 loop is CSARPPSGRSSYNEQFF. The CDR3 DNA sequence: TGCAGTGCTAGACCCCCTAGCGGGAGGAGCTCCTACAATGAGCAGTTCTTC.

This clonotype occurred many times. The J gene is TRBJ2-3, the V gene TRBV6-1; D gene ambiguous. CDR1 MNHNS and CDR2 SASEGT come from the germline V gene. Trimming stripped 1 base from V and 0 bases from J, with 8 bases between. The CDR3 has 15 residues. The CDR3 region is CASSEDTASTDTQYF. DNA for the CDR3: TGTGCCAGCAGTGAAGACACGGCTAGCACAGATACGCAGTATTTT.

The chain joins TRBV5-5 to TRBJ2-7; D unresolved. Germline-derived CDR1 and CDR2 are SGHKS and YYEKEE (reference sequence). This CDR3 has 14 amino acids. V was pared by 1 base and J by 4 bases, with 12 bases between. DNA of the CDR3: TGTGCCAGCAGCTTGATCAGTGAACGGTACGAGCAGTACTTC. Amino acids: CASSLISERYEQYF. The whole variable domain, remainder taken from reference TRBV5-5 and TRBJ2-7, is DAGVTQSPTHLIKTRGQQVTLRCSPISGHKSVSWYQQVLGQGPQFIFQYYEKEERGRGNFPDRFSARQFPNYSSELNVNALLLGDSALYLCASSLISERYEQYFGPGTRLTVT.

This clonotype was observed a few times. The chain has TRBV18 and TRBJ1-3; 7 bases agree with TRBD1. Trimming took 3 bases from V and 0 from J; bases not matched to a gene: 5. The CDR3 consists of 16 residues. Germline V gives CDR1 KGHSH, CDR2 LQKENI. CDR3 loop: CASSPYRGSSGNTIYF. CDR3 bases: TGTGCCAGCTCACCCTACAGGGGAAGCTCTGGAAACACCATATATTTT.

This clonotype was found many times. The chain carries TRBV11-2 and TRBJ2-2; 10 bases line up with TRBD2. Germline CDR1 reads SGHAT; CDR2 reads FQNNGV. V was pared by 4 bases and J by 5 bases, with 4 bases of the junction left unmatched. The CDR3 spans 15 residues. CDR3 sequence (DNA): TGTGCCAGCAGCTCCCTAGCGGGAGAAACCGGGGAGCTGTTTTTT. It yields the protein CASSSLAGETGELFF.

This clonotype occurred many times. The DNA of the CDR3 is TGTGCCAGCAGTTTACGGCGCCCTACCTACAATGAGCAGTTCTTC. Translating gives CASSLRRPTYNEQFF. The genes are TRBV27 and TRBJ2-1; D not certain. Deletions cut 2 bases from V and 2 bases from J, with 10 bases between. Germline loops: CDR1 MNHEY, CDR2 SMNVEV (reference sequence). The CDR3 has 15 residues.

V and J are TRBV6-1 and TRBJ2-7; 13 bases are shared with TRBD2. Germline-derived CDR1 and CDR2 are MNHNS and SASEGT. V gave up 7 bases and J gave up 0 bases; unmatched junction bases: 12. The CDR3 covers 18 residues. CDR3 DNA: TGTGCCAGCAACCTCAACAGGGGACTAGCGGGGTTCTCCTACGAGCAGTACTTC. Protein sequence: CASNLNRGLAGFSYEQYF.

This clonotype was seen ten or more times. This chain joins TRBV2 and TRBJ2-2, with 13 bases identical to TRBD2. J lost 5 bases, V lost 8 bases, and 5 bases had no gene match. The CDR3 consists of 15 residues. CDR1 is SNHLY and CDR2 is FYNNEI in the germline V gene. CDR3 sequence (DNA): TGTGCCAGCTCGGAGGGACTAGCGGGGACCGGGGAGCTGTTTTTT. The encoded protein is CASSEGLAGTGELFF.

This chain links TRBV5-6 with TRBJ2-5; no definite D call. CDR3 length equals 16 residues. Germline V lookup: CDR1 SGHDT, CDR2 YYEEEE. Trimming shortened V by 0 bases and J by 5 bases, and 17 bases separated the two germline ends. The CDR3 DNA is TGTGCCAGCAGCTTGGGAGGTATGTCCGGTTGGGAGACCCAGTACTTC. Protein: CASSLGGMSGWETQYF. Combining the CDR3 with reference TRBV5-6 and TRBJ2-5 gives the whole variable domain DAGVTQSPTHLIKTRGQQVTLRCSPKSGHDTVSWYQQALGQGPQFIFQYYEEEERQRGNFPDRFSGHQFPNYSSELNVNALLLGDSALYLCASSLGGMSGWETQYFGPGTRLLVL.

In this sample, this clonotype turned up many times. The rearrangement uses TRBV20-1 and TRBJ2-7; D is unclear. V lost 0 bases and J lost 7, with 4 bases in between. The CDR3 is made up of 10 amino acids. Germline-derived CDR1 and CDR2 are DFQATT and SNEGSKA (reference sequence). Here the CDR3 reads CSARDTEQYF. The CDR3 coding sequence is TGCAGTGCTAGAGATACGGAGCAGTACTTC.

At least ten counts were recorded for this clonotype. The chain carries TRBV6-1 and TRBJ2-5; 9 positions agree with TRBD1. Germline lookup yields CDR1 MNHNS and CDR2 SASEGT. The trim removed 11 bases at V and 13 bases at J, leaving 14 bases unmatched. The CDR3 runs to 12 residues. The CDR3 DNA is TGTGCCTCCTACCCTTCGTCGGACAGGGGGTACTTC. As protein: CASYPSSDRGYF.

This clonotype was picked up many times. The gene calls are TRBV12-5 and TRBJ2-5; 7 positions match TRBD1. The V and J ends lost 6 bases and 9 bases, in that order; junction bases with no gene match: 7. Germline assignment: CDR1 LGHNT and CDR2 FRNRAP. The CDR3 sequence is 12 residues long. This CDR3 reads CASGQGGAAQYF. The CDR3 nucleotides read TGTGCTAGTGGGCAAGGGGGCGCAGCCCAGTACTTC.

This clonotype showed up many times. The rearrangement links TRBV28 to TRBJ2-5; a possible D gene is TRBD2 (6 bases). From germline, CDR1 is MDHEN and CDR2 SYDVKM. Trimming removed 4 bases at V and 5 bases at J, with 17 bases between. CDR3 length equals 15 residues. The CDR3 protein is CASSSPGGKGETQYF. CDR3 DNA: TGTGCCAGCAGTTCCCCCGGCGGGAAGGGGGAGACCCAGTACTTC.

This clonotype has ten or more counts. The gene calls are TRBV24-1 and TRBJ1-6, with unresolved D. This CDR3 region has 12 residues. The germline V and J ends were trimmed by 0 bases and 14 bases, with 7 bases remaining between them. From germline, CDR1 is KGHDR and CDR2 SFDVKD. The CDR3 loop is CATSDLGSTLHF. CDR3 bases: TGTGCCACCAGTGATTTGGGGTCCACCCTCCACTTT.